What follows are 31 T cell receptor beta chains derived from one specimen sequenced in a study of T cells in localized non-small cell lung cancer. Repertoires were generated with immunoSEQ multiplex PCR, while TCRdb's copy carries only in-frame clones and drops some. The data show roughly 67,000 clones, roughly 86% seen once. The sample consisted of peripheral blood, taken before any cancer treatment. The receptors were sampled from a female donor of 60 years or more with stage I lung adenocarcinoma.

The chain recombines TRBV2 with TRBJ2-5; D unclear. This CDR3 is built from 13 residues. Trimming removed 6 bases at V and 5 bases at J, with 13 bases between. The germline gives CDR1 SNHLY, CDR2 FYNNEI. The CDR3 DNA reads as TGTGCCAGCAGAAGGGATGGGCGGGAGACCCAGTACTTC. It specifies CASRRDGRETQYF. Full variable domain (outside the CDR3, taken from reference TRBV2 and TRBJ2-5): EPEVTQTPSHQVTQMGQEVILRCVPISNHLYFYWYRQILGQKVEFLVSFYNNEISEKSEIFDDQFSVERPDGSNFTLKIRSTKLEDSAMYFCASRRDGRETQYFGPGTRLLVL.

The rearrangement links TRBV9 to TRBJ2-1; weak D call: TRBD2 (5 bases). This CDR3 region has 15 residues. Trimming removed 4 bases from V and 3 bases from J, with 14 bases in between. CDR1 is SGDLS, CDR2 YYNGEE, per germline. CDR3 in DNA: TGTGCCAGCAGCCCAATTGGAGCGGACTACAATGAGCAGTTCTTC. The encoded protein is CASSPIGADYNEQFF.

The chain uses TRBV30 and TRBJ1-5, with 7 bases that match TRBD1. The CDR3 runs to 13 residues. The trim removed 1 base at V and 7 bases at J, leaving 4 bases unmatched. The germline V gene encodes CDR1 GTSNPN and CDR2 SVGIG (reference sequence). The CDR3: CAWSGTGQQPQHF. The CDR3 coding sequence is TGTGCCTGGAGTGGCACGGGACAGCAGCCCCAGCATTTT. Full variable domain (outside the CDR3, taken from reference TRBV30 and TRBJ1-5): SQTIHQWPATLVQPVGSPLSLECTVEGTSNPNLYWYRQAAGRGLQLLFYSVGIGQISSEVPQNLSASRPQDRQFILSSKKLLLSDSGFYLCAWSGTGQQPQHFGDGTRLSIL.

The V call is TRBV5-1, the J call TRBJ1-5; weak D call: TRBD1 (5 bases). Between the trimmed V and J ends, which lost 4 bases and 4 bases, there was a span of 15 bases. In germline, CDR1 is SGHRS, CDR2 YFSETQ. There are 15 residues in the CDR3. CDR3 DNA: TGCGCCAGCAGCCCCTGGGCAGGGCTAAATCAGCCCCAGCATTTT. This sequence encodes CASSPWAGLNQPQHF.

V is TRBV25-1 and J is TRBJ1-1; D is uncertain. The CDR3 loop spans 13 amino acids. V lost 5 bases, J lost 1 base, and 8 bases lay in between. Germline V CDR1 and CDR2: MGHDK, SYGVNS. The CDR3, as DNA: TGTGCCAGCAGTAGTAACGCGAACACTGAAGCTTTCTTT. This encodes CASSSNANTEAFF.

The V call is TRBV7-3, the J call TRBJ2-2; D is unresolved. Trimming removed 6 bases from V and 4 bases from J, with 12 bases in between. Germline CDR1 SGHTA, CDR2 FQGTGA. This CDR3 is built from 14 residues. In DNA form, the CDR3 reads TGTGCCAGCAGTTACGGAATCACCACCGGGGAGCTGTTTTTT. This encodes CASSYGITTGELFF.

DNA of the CDR3: TGTGCCAGCCTCGGTAACGGGGATTACGAGCAGTACTTC. Its translation is CASLGNGDYEQYF. This chain links TRBV6-5 with TRBJ2-7; perhaps TRBD2 as D (5 bases). The V end was cut by 8 bases, the J end by 4 bases, with 15 bases between. There are 13 residues in the CDR3. CDR1 and CDR2 (germline): MNHEY, SVGAGI.

This chain links TRBV5-1 with TRBJ1-3; D gene ambiguous. Looked up from germline, CDR1 is SGHRS and CDR2 is YFSETQ. Trimming removed 5 bases from V and 1 base from J, with 13 bases in between. There are 15 residues in the CDR3. The CDR3 loop reads CASRQTTLSGNTIYF. The CDR3 region has the DNA TGCGCCAGCAGACAGACCACCCTGTCTGGAAACACCATATATTTT.

This chain links TRBV2 with TRBJ1-5; D may be TRBD1 (5 bases). This CDR3 is 16 amino acids long. CDR1 is SNHLY and CDR2 is FYNNEI in the germline V gene. Trimming removed 6 bases at V and 2 bases at J, with 17 bases between. The CDR3 sequence is CASRTPGREGNQPQHF. The CDR3 DNA follows: TGTGCCAGCAGGACCCCGGGGCGCGAGGGCAATCAGCCCCAGCATTTT.

The V call is TRBV5-1, the J call TRBJ1-1, with D possibly being TRBD1 (6 bases). Germline values: CDR1 SGHRS, CDR2 YFSETQ. CDR3 length: 15 residues. The ends were cut back, 3 bases at V and 0 bases at J, with 12 bases in the middle. The chain's CDR3 is CASSSTGRLNTEAFF. The CDR3 DNA follows: TGCGCCAGCAGCTCTACAGGGAGGTTGAACACTGAAGCTTTCTTT.

The V gene is TRBV7-6, the J gene TRBJ2-7, with 7 bases matching TRBD2. Trimming at V came to 2 bases and at J to 0 bases, leaving 4 bases not matched to a gene. The CDR3 extends over 15 amino acids. Germline V gene sequence: CDR1 SGHVS, CDR2 FNYEAQ. The CDR3 sequence is CASSLLPSGSYEQYF. CDR3 coding DNA: TGTGCCAGCAGCTTACTACCTAGCGGCTCCTACGAGCAGTACTTC.

Many counts were recorded for this clone. The V and J genes are TRBV6-1 and TRBJ1-1; D is ambiguous. Trimming removed 6 bases from V and 8 bases from J, with 10 bases in between. Germline V lookup: CDR1 MNHNS, CDR2 SASEGT. The CDR3 covers 11 residues. CDR3 bases: TGTGCCAGCAGAGTAGCAGTAGAAGCTTTCTTT. Encoded protein: CASRVAVEAFF.

The rearrangement uses TRBV6-5 and TRBJ1-1; D gene unclear. The germline V gene has CDR1 MNHEY and CDR2 SVGAGI. CDR3 length: 13 residues. The V end lost 7 bases, the J end lost 3 bases, and 12 bases lay between the germline ends. CDR3 DNA: TGTGCCAGCACCCAAGATGACTACACTGAAGCTTTCTTT. Translating it yields CASTQDDYTEAFF.

This clone appeared a single time. The chain has TRBV10-3 and TRBJ2-7; maybe TRBD1 (5 bases). Looked up from germline, CDR1 is ENHRY and CDR2 is SYGVKD. This CDR3 is 14 amino acids long. The germline V and J ends were trimmed by 4 bases and 3 bases, with 13 bases remaining between them. The CDR3 nucleotides are TGTGCCATCAGTGGGGGCGGAATCCACTACGAGCAGTACTTC. Translating it yields CAISGGGIHYEQYF.

V and J are TRBV6-1 and TRBJ2-1, with a tentative D call TRBD2 (6 bases). The germline gives CDR1 MNHNS, CDR2 SASEGT. The CDR3 loop spans 18 amino acids. V shed 2 bases and J shed 4 bases, with 21 bases lying between them. The CDR3 sequence: CASSEPRLRTTSYNEQFF. The DNA for the CDR3 is TGTGCCAGCAGTGAACCAAGGCTCCGGACTACCTCGTACAATGAGCAGTTCTTC.

The V and J genes are TRBV19 and TRBJ1-1; TRBD1 is a possible D gene (6 bases). This CDR3 comprises 15 residues. Germline V gives CDR1 LNHDA, CDR2 SQIVND (reference sequence). V was shortened by 4 bases and J by 5 bases, with 17 bases between the two germline ends. The CDR3 region has the DNA TGTGCCAGTAGTACCATAGGGGGAGGCGGGACTGAAGCTTTCTTT. Its translation: CASSTIGGGGTEAFF.

This chain links TRBV5-4 with TRBJ1-5, with D maybe TRBD1 (6 bases). CDR3 size: 13 residues. Trimming shortened V by 3 bases and J by 7 bases, and 11 bases separated the two germline ends. CDR1 and CDR2 from the germline V gene are SGHNT and YYREEE (reference sequence). CDR3 loop: CASSSGVGQPQHF. The DNA of the CDR3 is TGTGCCAGCAGCTCAGGGGTGGGACAGCCCCAGCATTTT.

The J gene is TRBJ1-4, the V gene TRBV5-6, with D hard to call. Trimming shortened V by 0 bases and J by 5 bases, and 8 bases separated the two germline ends. The CDR3 is 14 amino acids. Per germline, CDR1 SGHDT and CDR2 YYEEEE. Written as DNA, the CDR3 is TGTGCCAGCAGCTTGGTGGATTCGAATGAAAAACTGTTTTTT. This sequence encodes CASSLVDSNEKLFF.

The chain has TRBV27 and TRBJ2-1, with 11 bases identical to TRBD2. Germline CDR1 reads MNHEY; CDR2 reads SMNVEV (reference sequence). V trimming: 4 bases; J trimming: 6 bases; junction bases outside the gene matches: 5. The CDR3 totals 15 residues. For the CDR3, the DNA is TGTGCCAGCAGTTCACTAGCGGGGGATAGCAATGAGCAGTTCTTC. Amino acid sequence: CASSSLAGDSNEQFF.

The chain links TRBV15 to TRBJ2-1; TRBD1 agrees at 10 bases. CDR1 LNHNV and CDR2 YYDKDF come from the germline V gene (reference sequence). This CDR3 is 16 amino acids long. The ends lost 4 bases at V and 6 bases at J; junction bases unmatched: 9. In nucleotides, the CDR3 is TGTGCCACCAGCATCAGTAGACAGGGGGCTATCAATGAGCAGTTCTTC. This codes for CATSISRQGAINEQFF.

The rearrangement uses TRBV14 and TRBJ2-4; the match to TRBD1 covers 8 bases. Germline V CDR1 and CDR2: SGHDN, FVKESK. CDR3 length equals 19 residues. V lost 10 bases to trimming and J lost 0 bases; unmatched junction nucleotides: 20. The CDR3 bases are TGTGCCACCAGACAGGGGCCTACTTATCTGGTGGGAGCCAAAAACATTCAGTACTTC. This sequence encodes CATRQGPTYLVGAKNIQYF.

This chain connects TRBV2 to TRBJ2-3; D might be TRBD1 (6 bases). The CDR3 totals 12 residues. Germline V gives CDR1 SNHLY, CDR2 FYNNEI. V was shortened by 5 bases and J by 9 bases, with 12 bases between the two germline ends. CDR3 sequence (DNA): TGTGCCAGCAGTATACAGGGAGAGACGCAGTATTTT. Its protein is CASSIQGETQYF.

This clone was picked up one time. The chain uses TRBV5-4 and TRBJ2-4; 9 nucleotides match TRBD1. Trimming removed 3 bases from V and 3 bases from J; junction bases left unmatched: 7. CDR1 is SGHNT, CDR2 YYREEE, per germline (reference sequence). The CDR3 has 16 residues. As DNA, the CDR3 is TGTGCCAGCAGCTGGGACAGGGACTTGGGCAAAAACATTCAGTACTTC. Translated, it gives CASSWDRDLGKNIQYF.

This chain links TRBV29-1 with TRBJ2-1; D tentatively fits TRBD1 or TRBD2 (6 bases each). Germline loops: CDR1 SQVTM, CDR2 ANQGSEA. The V and J ends lost 8 bases and 9 bases respectively, with 17 bases between them. CDR3 length: 12 amino acids. The CDR3 DNA reads TGCAGCCAAGGGGGGCGAAGGGGTGAGCAGTTCTTC. The encoded protein is CSQGGRRGEQFF.

V usage is TRBV7-9 and J usage is TRBJ1-6; D remains ambiguous. Between the trimmed V and J ends, which lost 7 bases and 9 bases, there was a span of 16 bases. The germline CDR1 and CDR2 sequences are SEHNR and FQNEAQ (reference sequence). The CDR3 loop spans 14 amino acids. The CDR3 here is CASTNSSKASPLHF. The CDR3 DNA follows: TGTGCCAGCACCAACAGCTCAAAGGCTTCACCCCTCCACTTT.

This chain connects TRBV19 to TRBJ2-2; a possible D gene is TRBD2 (6 bases). Germline V gene data show CDR1 as LNHDA and CDR2 as SQIVND (reference sequence). The length of the CDR3 is 15 residues. V lost 8 bases, J lost 4 bases, and 17 bases lay in between. CDR3 sequence: CASRRREGSTGELFF. The DNA of the CDR3 is TGTGCCAGTCGAAGGAGGGAAGGGTCCACCGGGGAGCTGTTTTTT.

The chain has TRBV5-1 and TRBJ2-7, with a possible D match to TRBD2 (6 bases). Deletions cut 0 bases from V and 0 bases from J, with 10 bases between. Germline CDR1 and CDR2: SGHRS and YFSETQ. CDR3 length equals 15 residues. The CDR3 region has the DNA TGCGCCAGCAGCTTGGTGGGCGGGAACTCCTACGAGCAGTACTTC. Its translation: CASSLVGGNSYEQYF. Full variable domain (rest looked up from reference TRBV5-1 and TRBJ2-7): KAGVTQTPRYLIKTRGQQVTLSCSPISGHRSVSWYQQTPGQGLQFLFEYFSETQRNKGNFPGRFSGRQFSNSRSEMNVSTLELGDSALYLCASSLVGGNSYEQYFGPGTRLTVT.

This clone was counted a single time. V gene TRBV28 combines with J gene TRBJ2-1; TRBD1 might be the D (6 bases). CDR1 and CDR2 from the germline V gene are MDHEN and SYDVKM. V gave up 3 bases and J gave up 14 bases, with 26 bases separating them. The CDR3 has 16 amino acids. The CDR3 reads CASSFPTGFSPPGKFF. In DNA, the CDR3 is TGTGCCAGCAGTTTCCCTACAGGGTTCTCCCCACCTGGAAAGTTCTTC. The full variable domain, rest sourced from reference TRBV28 and TRBJ2-1, is DVKVTQSSRYLVKRTGEKVFLECVQDMDHENMFWYRQDPGLGLRLIYFSYDVKMKEKGDIPEGYSVSREKKERFSLILESASTNQTSMYLCASSFPTGFSPPGKFFGPGTRLTVL.

This clone was counted once. The chain combines TRBV5-1 with TRBJ2-3; 8 nucleotides match TRBD2. This CDR3 region has 12 residues. V gave up 4 bases and J gave up 8 bases; unmatched junction bases: 3. CDR1 and CDR2 from the germline V gene are SGHRS and YFSETQ. This CDR3 reads CASSELAATQYF. The DNA of the CDR3 is TGCGCCAGCAGCGAACTAGCGGCTACGCAGTATTTT.

The table lists this clone with a few counts. The CDR3 region is CASSFGGGEQYF. The CDR3 nucleotides read TGTGCCAGCAGCTTCGGGGGAGGCGAGCAGTACTTC. The chain is built from TRBV7-9 and TRBJ2-7; D may be TRBD2 (6 bases). CDR1 and CDR2 from the germline V gene are SEHNR and FQNEAQ (reference sequence). V lost 3 bases and J lost 6, with 9 bases in between. The CDR3 contains 12 residues.

The chain recombines TRBV7-9 with TRBJ2-2; 8 bases agree with TRBD1. The CDR3 runs 15 residues. J gave up 6 bases and V 4 bases, and 7 bases lay outside the gene matches. The V gene's germline CDR1 is SEHNR and CDR2 FQNEAQ (reference sequence). CDR3 region: CASSSTGVNAGELFF. CDR3 in DNA: TGTGCCAGCAGCTCGACAGGGGTAAATGCCGGGGAGCTGTTTTTT.